The 17 T cell receptor beta chains below all came from one sample that was sequenced in a study of regulatory T cells in long-lasting Graves disease. Investigators prepared the TCR beta libraries by applying iRepertoire HTBI primers and Arm-PCR of CDR3 regions. One entry per CDR3 protein results from TCRdb running MiXCR on the multiplex PCR reads. The sample lists approximately 350,000 distinct CDR3 sequences; about 10% were seen once. As for time point: newly diagnosed GD, antithyroid drugs for less than 3 months. The TCR library used RNA extracted from PBMCs. This sample was also put to use in a study of T cells in Graves' hyperthyroidism and ophthalmopathy.

The material sequenced was peripheral blood mononuclear cells (PBMCs), taken at new diagnosis, from a patient treated with antithyroid drugs. The receptors stem from a young woman with Graves disease.

This clonotype was observed a handful of times. The V gene is TRBV20-1, the J gene TRBJ2-1; 8 bases are a match to TRBD2. Germline CDR1 reads DFQATT; CDR2 reads SNEGSKA (reference sequence). V lost 6 bases to trimming and J lost 4 bases; unmatched junction nucleotides: 17. The CDR3 is 17 amino acids. The CDR3 reads CSAPRVAGLAIYNEQFF. The CDR3 region has the DNA TGCAGTGCGCCGAGGGTAGCGGGATTAGCCATATACAATGAGCAGTTCTTC.

The chain combines TRBV10-3 with TRBJ2-1; maybe TRBD1 (7 bases). Germline V lookup: CDR1 ENHRY, CDR2 SYGVKD. The CDR3 is made up of 13 amino acids. The germline V and J ends were trimmed by 7 bases and 8 bases, with 15 bases remaining between them. The DNA of the CDR3 is TGTGCCATCACAGGGGGAGGATTGGATGAGCAGTTCTTC. It encodes CAITGGGLDEQFF.

A remark on this clonotype: This may be a read error, as it is one base from a much larger clone. The chain has TRBV7-3 and TRBJ2-3; D not resolved. Trimming took off 1 base at V and 2 bases at J, with 10 bases between the two ends. Germline CDR1 is SGHTA and CDR2 is FQGTGA. This CDR3 is built from 15 residues. CDR3 residues: CASSLRHLPTDTQYF. CDR3 sequence (DNA): TGTGCCAGCAGCTTAAGACATCTTCCCACAGATACGCAGTATTTT.

This clonotype appeared many times. The chain couples TRBV6-6 to TRBJ2-2; 7 nucleotides line up with TRBD1. The CDR3 loop spans 17 amino acids. V lost 0 bases, J lost 0 bases, and 4 bases stayed unmatched. Germline CDR1 and CDR2: MNHNY and SVGAGI (reference sequence). The CDR3 region has the DNA TGTGCCAGCAGTTACTCGGGACAGCTCCCGAACACCGGGGAGCTGTTTTTT. This encodes CASSYSGQLPNTGELFF.

This sequence joins TRBV5-1 and TRBJ2-7; a possible D gene is TRBD2 (5 bases). Germline CDR1 reads SGHRS; CDR2 reads YFSETQ. V lost 2 bases and J 0 bases, leaving 9 bases between the germline ends. The CDR3 is 14 amino acids. This CDR3 is CASSFFGSSYEQYF. CDR3 DNA sequence: TGCGCCAGCAGCTTTTTTGGGAGCTCCTACGAGCAGTACTTC.

The table lists this clonotype with a count of one. The chain uses TRBV7-9 and TRBJ1-5; no firm D call. V shed 3 bases and J shed 11 bases, with 14 bases lying between them. This CDR3 is built from 13 residues. Germline V gene lookup returns CDR1 SEHNR and CDR2 FQNEAQ (reference sequence). CDR3 sequence reads: CASSFGERSAQHF. CDR3 DNA: TGTGCCAGCAGCTTCGGTGAGCGATCAGCCCAGCATTTT.

This clonotype was observed a few times. One end of the junction fails to match germline, which may point to a read error. The chain is built from TRBV4-1 and TRBJ2-5; D call uncertain. Germline CDR1 reads MGHRA; CDR2 reads YSYEKL. The length of the CDR3 is 12 residues. The CDR3 nucleotides read TGCGCCAGCAGCCAAATGCAAGAGACCCGGTACTTC. It codes for CASSQMQETRYF.

This clonotype was seen ten or more times. The V and J genes are TRBV4-3 and TRBJ1-5; unclear D gene. V shed 2 bases and J shed 2 bases, with 7 bases lying between them. CDR3 length equals 14 residues. Germline CDR1 LGHNA, CDR2 YSLEER. The CDR3 sequence: CASSQYRGNQPQHF. The CDR3, as DNA: TGCGCCAGCAGCCAATACCGAGGCAATCAGCCCCAGCATTTT.

The chain uses TRBV6-2 or TRBV6-3 and TRBJ1-5, with D possibly matching TRBD1 (6 bases). V dropped 7 bases and J dropped 5 bases, with 15 bases sitting between them. Germline V gene data show CDR1 as MNHEY and CDR2 as SVGEGT. The CDR3 extends over 14 amino acids. DNA for the CDR3: TGTGCCAGCACCGCGCAGGGGTTCGATCAGCCCCAGCATTTT. Translation: CASTAQGFDQPQHF.

This clonotype has at least ten counts. The chain couples TRBV6-2 or TRBV6-3 to TRBJ1-1, with D possibly TRBD1 on 5 matching bases. The V end was cut by 5 bases, the J end by 6 bases, with 16 bases between. The CDR3 runs to 14 residues. CDR1 is MNHEY, CDR2 SVGEGT, per germline. CDR3 in DNA: TGTGCCAGCAGTGAATTTCAGGGCTCGGCTGAAGCTTTCTTT. It is translated as CASSEFQGSAEAFF.

This clonotype has just one count. CDR3 sequence reads: CASSLGSTYEQFF. The CDR3 DNA reads as TGTGCCAGCAGCCTGGGAAGTACCTACGAGCAGTTCTTC. This chain joins TRBV12-3 or TRBV12-4 and TRBJ2-1; unclear D gene. This CDR3 has 13 amino acids. Trimming stripped 6 bases from V and 10 bases from J, with 16 bases between.

There are many counts of this clonotype. V gene TRBV7-2 combines with J gene TRBJ1-4; maybe TRBD1 (5 bases). CDR1 and CDR2 from the germline V gene are SGHTA and FQGNSA. The CDR3 consists of 14 residues. The germline V and J ends were trimmed by 5 bases and 3 bases, with 10 bases remaining between them. The CDR3 DNA is TGTGCCAGCAGCCCAGGGAGCCCTAATGAAAAACTGTTTTTT. Translation gives CASSPGSPNEKLFF.

This clonotype was seen at least ten times. The V gene is TRBV30, the J gene TRBJ1-1; D is uncertain. The CDR3 runs 12 residues. Trimming took off 4 bases at V and 10 bases at J, with 16 bases between the two ends. Germline V gene lookup returns CDR1 GTSNPN and CDR2 SVGIG (reference sequence). The CDR3: CAWTPVEGSAFF. For the CDR3, the DNA is TGTGCCTGGACCCCCGTGGAGGGATCAGCTTTCTTT.

Details on this clonotype: A much larger clone sits a single nucleotide away, making a read error possible. The chain is built from TRBV7-9 and TRBJ2-7; D is uncertain. The V end lost 4 bases, the J end lost 0 bases, and 10 bases lay between the germline ends. Germline CDR1 SEHNR, CDR2 FQNEAQ (reference sequence). CDR3 length: 14 amino acids. Here the CDR3 reads CASSSQRLSYEQYV. The CDR3 region has the DNA TGTGCCAGCAGCTCGCAGCGCCTCTCCTACGAGCAGTACGTC.

V and J are TRBV9 and TRBJ1-1; 7 bases map to TRBD1. The J segment lost 11 bases and the V segment lost 4 bases, leaving 8 bases of the junction unmatched. Germline loops: CDR1 SGDLS, CDR2 YYNGEE. This CDR3 has 12 residues. The CDR3 DNA reads as TGTGCCAGCAGCTCGGGGCAGGGGGACGCTTTCTTT. Its protein is CASSSGQGDAFF.

The CDR3 nucleotides read TGTGCCAGCAGTTTAAAGGGTGAACCAGATGGCTACACCTTC. It specifies CASSLKGEPDGYTF. This rearrangement joins TRBV27 to TRBJ1-2; D remains unclear. Per the germline V gene, CDR1 is MNHEY and CDR2 is SMNVEV (reference sequence). The CDR3 totals 14 residues. V lost 2 bases to trimming and J lost 6 bases, with 13 bases between them.

This clonotype was seen ten or more times. V usage is TRBV9 and J usage is TRBJ1-2; D remains ambiguous. The CDR3 is 13 residues long. Between the trimmed V and J ends, which lost 4 bases and 7 bases, there was a span of 14 bases. CDR1 is SGDLS and CDR2 is YYNGEE in the germline V gene. The CDR3 is CASSTPPVFGYTF. CDR3 bases: TGTGCCAGCAGCACTCCCCCGGTGTTTGGCTACACCTTC.